One sample yielded the 15 T cell receptor beta chains listed below, sequenced in a study of chemoradiotherapy in HPV16-positive cancers. Data came from immunoSEQ multiplex PCR; TCRdb stores just in-frame clones and leaves some out. The table has roughly 15,000 clones, around nine tenths seen once. This specimen was tumor tissue, taken from a patient who underwent chemoradiotherapy. All receptors derive from a human donor with HPV-associated anogenital cancer.

This sequence joins TRBV7-8 and TRBJ1-5; D perhaps matches TRBD1 (6 bases). The V end was cut by 5 bases, the J end by 6 bases, with 20 bases between. Germline V lookup: CDR1 SGHVS, CDR2 FQNEAQ. This CDR3 contains 16 residues. This CDR3 reads CASSLRDTGSFQPQHF. The CDR3 nucleotides read TGTGCCAGCAGCCTCCGGGACACGGGTAGCTTTCAGCCCCAGCATTTT.

The chain has TRBV5-6 and TRBJ2-7; the D call may be TRBD1 or TRBD2 (5 bases each). This CDR3 spans 13 amino acids. Trimming cost V 4 bases and J 7 bases, with 15 bases left between them. Germline assignment: CDR1 SGHDT and CDR2 YYEEEE. The CDR3 is CASSGGPLREQYF. CDR3 DNA sequence: TGTGCCAGCAGCGGGGGTCCTTTGCGGGAGCAGTACTTC.

The V gene is TRBV27, the J gene TRBJ2-7, with 13 positions matching TRBD2. V was clipped by 5 bases and J by 6 bases; unmatched bases: 7. There are 15 residues in the CDR3. The germline gives CDR1 MNHEY, CDR2 SMNVEV (reference sequence). The CDR3 loop reads CASSGTTSGRIEQYF. CDR3 coding DNA: TGTGCCAGCAGTGGGACGACTAGCGGGAGGATCGAGCAGTACTTC.

To note about this clone: Sequence at one end of the junction differs from germline and may be a read error. The V gene is TRBV5-3, the J gene TRBJ1-2; D gene ambiguous. TRBV5-3 is flagged as an ORF with uncertain function. There are 11 residues in the CDR3. In nucleotides, the CDR3 is TGTGCCAGCAGCTTGGGTGAAGGCTACACCTTC. Translated, it gives CASSLGEGYTF.

The gene calls are TRBV11-2 and TRBJ2-7; D not certain. The CDR3 is 13 residues long. CDR1 and CDR2 (germline): SGHAT, FQNNGV. Trimming pared 1 base from V and 3 bases from J, leaving 7 bases between. This chain's CDR3 is CASSLGPNYEQYF. The DNA of the CDR3 is TGTGCCAGCAGCTTAGGCCCCAACTACGAGCAGTACTTC.

The rearrangement uses TRBV5-6 and TRBJ1-6, with unresolved D. V shed 3 bases and J shed 3 bases, with 1 base lying between them. The CDR3 runs to 12 residues. The germline CDR1 and CDR2 sequences are SGHDT and YYEEEE. The chain's CDR3 is CASSYYNSPLHF. CDR3 DNA: TGTGCCAGCAGCTACTATAATTCACCCCTCCACTTT.

This clone was detected once. The chain links TRBV15 to TRBJ2-1; perhaps TRBD2 as D (6 bases). Trimming took 0 bases from V and 7 from J, leaving 10 bases between them. CDR1 and CDR2 from the germline V gene are LNHNV and YYDKDF (reference sequence). The CDR3 consists of 14 residues. The CDR3 here is CATSRDHGGNEQFF. Written as DNA, the CDR3 is TGTGCCACCAGCAGAGACCACGGGGGAAATGAGCAGTTCTTC. The whole variable domain, remainder taken from reference TRBV15 and TRBJ2-1, is DAMVIQNPRYQVTQFGKPVTLSCSQTLNHNVMYWYQQKSSQAPKLLFHYYDKDFNNEADTPDNFQSRRPNTSFCFLDIRSPGLGDTAMYLCATSRDHGGNEQFFGPGTRLTVL.

A few counts support this clone. This CDR3 is also generated by other DNA sequences in the sample. J is TRBJ1-1 and V is TRBV5-5; D gene uncertain. Germline assignment: CDR1 SGHKS and CDR2 YYEKEE (reference sequence). CDR3 length: 11 residues. The V end lost 7 bases, the J end lost 5 bases, and 9 bases lay between the germline ends. CDR3 nucleotide sequence: TGTGCCAGCTCCTTAGGGACTGAAGCTTTCTTT. Translation: CASSLGTEAFF.

This clone has a single count. The V gene is TRBV6-1, the J gene TRBJ1-1, with D possibly TRBD1 on 6 matching bases. The CDR3 consists of 13 residues. The V end was cut by 6 bases, the J end by 4 bases, with 12 bases between. The V gene's germline CDR1 is MNHNS and CDR2 SASEGT. The CDR3 is CASRRGGSTEAFF. CDR3 coding DNA: TGTGCCAGCAGGAGGGGGGGAAGCACTGAAGCTTTCTTT.

The V and J genes are TRBV19 and TRBJ2-2; TRBD1 is a possible D gene (5 bases). Germline V gene sequence: CDR1 LNHDA, CDR2 SQIVND (reference sequence). V lost 9 bases and J 6 bases, leaving 8 bases between the germline ends. This CDR3 region has 11 residues. The CDR3 sequence: CASSRAGELFF. The DNA of the CDR3 is TGTGCCAGCAGCAGGGCCGGGGAGCTGTTTTTT.

The chain combines TRBV5-6 with TRBJ2-2, with D tentatively TRBD2 (5 bases). V lost 7 bases to trimming and J lost 3 bases, with 19 bases between them. Germline CDR1 and CDR2: SGHDT and YYEEEE. CDR3 length: 16 amino acids. CDR3 nucleotide sequence: TGTGCCAGCTTCCTGTTGGGAGCGATCCACACCGGGGAGCTGTTTTTT. Encoded protein: CASFLLGAIHTGELFF.

The chain uses TRBV7-9 and TRBJ1-1; a possible D gene is TRBD1 (5 bases). Germline loops: CDR1 SEHNR, CDR2 FQNEAQ (reference sequence). This CDR3 is 15 amino acids long. Trimming left V 0 bases short and J 0 bases short, with 8 bases between. For the CDR3, the DNA is TGTGCCAGCAGCTTAGCGCAGGGAGTGAACACTGAAGCTTTCTTT. It codes for CASSLAQGVNTEAFF.

This clone was detected only a few times. The chain combines TRBV2 with TRBJ2-7; D is undetermined. This CDR3 is 14 amino acids long. The V gene lost 5 bases and the J gene lost 6 bases, with 17 bases spanning the gap. The germline CDR1 and CDR2 sequences are SNHLY and FYNNEI. CDR3 region: CASSPTSFRGEQYF. In DNA, the CDR3 is TGTGCCAGCAGTCCGACAAGCTTTAGAGGCGAGCAGTACTTC.

The chain combines TRBV4-1 with TRBJ2-5; TRBD2 aligns across 10 bases. The CDR3 loop spans 14 amino acids. Germline V gene sequence: CDR1 MGHRA, CDR2 YSYEKL. V lost 4 bases and J lost 5; bases outside the gene matches: 4. The CDR3 bases are TGCGCCAGCAGCCCGGGGACTAGCGTCGAGACCCAGTACTTC. Translating gives CASSPGTSVETQYF.

The genes are TRBV13 and TRBJ2-3, with D possibly being TRBD2 (6 bases). The germline CDR1 and CDR2 sequences are PRHDT and FYEKMQ (reference sequence). V dropped 7 bases and J dropped 1 base, with 15 bases sitting between them. CDR3 length: 15 amino acids. As DNA, the CDR3 is TGTGCCAGCACTTCGGGGGAGCTGGGCACAGATACGCAGTATTTT. This codes for CASTSGELGTDTQYF.